This TCR beta chain was found in a study of regulatory T cells in long-lasting Graves disease. Study findings and constraints: TCR diversity was lower in persistent Graves' patients (versus newly diagnosed ones). Persistent disease was characterized by preferential usage of TRBV28, TRBJ1-2 and TRBJ2-5.

The CDR3 is 12 residues long. The J segment lost 13 bases and the V segment lost 7 bases, leaving 8 bases of the junction unmatched. Time point defined: newly diagnosed GD, antithyroid drugs for less than 3 months. PBMC RNA served as the TCR library source. This clonotype was observed at least ten times. What it binds is not known. With iRepertoire HTBI primers and Arm-PCR of CDR3 regions, TCR beta libraries were built. TCRdb passed the multiplex PCR reads through MiXCR, listing each CDR3 protein once. This sample has over 500,000 distinct CDR3 sequences; roughly a sixth occur once, and the top ten carry around 12%. The same sample was also studied in work on T cells in Graves' hyperthyroidism and ophthalmopathy.

The V gene is TRBV12-3 or TRBV12-4, the J gene TRBJ2-1; TRBD2 aligns across 9 bases. Sequenced here: peripheral blood mononuclear cells (PBMCs), sampled at new diagnosis, from a patient treated with antithyroid drugs. The receptor comes from a man aged 18 to 30 with Graves disease. CDR3 loop: CASTGTSYLQFF. The CDR3 DNA is TGTGCCAGCACGGGGACTAGCTATTTACAGTTCTTC.